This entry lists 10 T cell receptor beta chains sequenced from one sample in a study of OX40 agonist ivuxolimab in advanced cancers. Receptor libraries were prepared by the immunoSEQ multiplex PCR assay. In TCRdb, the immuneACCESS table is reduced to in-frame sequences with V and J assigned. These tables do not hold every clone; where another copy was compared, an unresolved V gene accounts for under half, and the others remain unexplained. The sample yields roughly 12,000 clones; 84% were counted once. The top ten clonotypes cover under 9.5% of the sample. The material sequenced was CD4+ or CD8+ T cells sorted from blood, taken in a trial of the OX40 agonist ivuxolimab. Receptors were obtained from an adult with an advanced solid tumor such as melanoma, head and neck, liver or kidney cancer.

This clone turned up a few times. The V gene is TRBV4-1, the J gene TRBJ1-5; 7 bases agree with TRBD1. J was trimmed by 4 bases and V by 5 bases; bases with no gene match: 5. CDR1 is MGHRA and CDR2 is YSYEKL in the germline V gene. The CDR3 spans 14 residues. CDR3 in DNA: TGCGCCAGCAGCTTCCGACAGGGTAATCAGCCCCAGCATTTT. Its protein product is CASSFRQGNQPQHF.

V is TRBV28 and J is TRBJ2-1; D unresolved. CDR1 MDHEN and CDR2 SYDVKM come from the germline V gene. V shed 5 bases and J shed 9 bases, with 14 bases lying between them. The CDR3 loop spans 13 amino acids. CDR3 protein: CASSPSPVAEQFF. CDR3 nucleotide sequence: TGTGCCAGCAGTCCCTCTCCGGTCGCTGAGCAGTTCTTC.

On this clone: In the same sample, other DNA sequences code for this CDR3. The CDR3 coding sequence is TGCGCCAGCAGCTTGGAGTGGGTGAACACTGAAGCTTTCTTT. It is translated as CASSLEWVNTEAFF. J is TRBJ1-1 and V is TRBV5-1; D remains ambiguous. The CDR3 has 14 residues. From germline, CDR1 is SGHRS and CDR2 YFSETQ. V lost 0 bases and J lost 0, with 6 bases in between.

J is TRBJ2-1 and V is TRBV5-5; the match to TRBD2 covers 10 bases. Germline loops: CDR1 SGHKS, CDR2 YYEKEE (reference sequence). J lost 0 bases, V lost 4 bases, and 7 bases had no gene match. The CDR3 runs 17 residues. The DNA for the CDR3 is TGTGCCAGCAGCCCAGCGGGGGGGGCCAGCTCCTACAATGAGCAGTTCTTC. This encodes CASSPAGGASSYNEQFF.

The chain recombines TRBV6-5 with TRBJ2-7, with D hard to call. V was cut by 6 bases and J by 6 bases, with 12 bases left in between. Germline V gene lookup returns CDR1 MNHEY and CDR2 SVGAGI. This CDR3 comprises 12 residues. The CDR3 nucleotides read TGTGCCAGCAGCGAAGACAAGATCGAGCAGTACTTC. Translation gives CASSEDKIEQYF.

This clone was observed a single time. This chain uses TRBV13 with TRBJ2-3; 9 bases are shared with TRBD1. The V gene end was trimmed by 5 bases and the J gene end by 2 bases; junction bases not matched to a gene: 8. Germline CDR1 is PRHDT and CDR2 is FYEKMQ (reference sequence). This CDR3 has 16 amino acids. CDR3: CASSKETGGTTDTQYF. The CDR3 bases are TGTGCCAGCAGCAAGGAGACAGGGGGGACCACAGATACGCAGTATTTT.

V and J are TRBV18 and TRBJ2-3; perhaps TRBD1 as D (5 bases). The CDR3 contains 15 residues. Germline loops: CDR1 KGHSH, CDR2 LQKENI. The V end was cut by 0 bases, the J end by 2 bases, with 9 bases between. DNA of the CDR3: TGTGCCAGCTCACCACCGCGCAGGGTCACAGATACGCAGTATTTT. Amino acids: CASSPPRRVTDTQYF.

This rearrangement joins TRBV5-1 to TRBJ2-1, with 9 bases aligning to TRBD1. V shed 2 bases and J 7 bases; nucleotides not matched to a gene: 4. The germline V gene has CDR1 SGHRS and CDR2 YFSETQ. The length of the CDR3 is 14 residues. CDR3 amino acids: CASSFGTGRNEQFF. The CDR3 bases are TGCGCCAGCAGCTTCGGGACAGGGCGAAATGAGCAGTTCTTC.

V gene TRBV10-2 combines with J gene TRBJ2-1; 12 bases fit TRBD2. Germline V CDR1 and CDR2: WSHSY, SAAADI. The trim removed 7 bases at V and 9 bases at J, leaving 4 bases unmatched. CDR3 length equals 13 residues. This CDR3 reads CASTSGGAGEQFF. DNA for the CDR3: TGCGCCAGCACTAGCGGGGGGGCCGGTGAGCAGTTCTTC.

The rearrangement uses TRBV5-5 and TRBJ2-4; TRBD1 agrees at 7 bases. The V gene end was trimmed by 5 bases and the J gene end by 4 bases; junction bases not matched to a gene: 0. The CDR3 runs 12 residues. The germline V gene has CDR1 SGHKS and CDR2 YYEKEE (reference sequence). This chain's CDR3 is CASRQGKNIQYF. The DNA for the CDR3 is TGTGCCAGCAGACAGGGGAAAAACATTCAGTACTTC.